This T cell receptor (beta chain) stems from a study of monozygotic twins with inflammatory bowel disease. TCRdb reprocessed the 5' RACE reads and keeps a single row for each CDR3 protein, giving no DNA. The sample spans hundreds of thousands of distinct CDR3 sequences; the ten largest clones claim about 2.3%. The CDR3 has 14 amino acids. CDR1 is LNHDA, CDR2 SQIVND, per germline (reference sequence). Sequencing was done on a sample of blood. The receptor was derived from a human donor with ulcerative colitis or Crohn's disease, or a healthy co-twin of an affected twin (not recorded which). The gene calls are TRBV19 and TRBJ1-1; the D call from TCRdb, TRBD1, cannot be confirmed without DNA. The CDR3 loop is CASRNRLLNTEAFF. Variable domain in full (rest from reference TRBV19 and TRBJ1-1): DGGITQSPKYLFRKEGQNVTLSCEQNLNHDAMYWYRQDPGQGLRLIYYSQIVNDFQKGDIAEGYSVSREKKESFPLTVTSAQKNPTAFYLCASRNRLLNTEAFFGQGTRLTVV.